The entry below gives a single TCR beta chain sequence along with its context. No antigen is known for it. These data are taken from a study of graft-versus-host responses after intestinal transplantation. At the level of the study: Among the recipients, transplants were multivisceral, liver-intestinal, or isolated intestinal. Uniformly, recipients were administered anti-thymocyte globulin induction with subsequent tacrolimus and steroids for around 3 years.

Findings and limits, study-wide: Ileal or blood samples showed some GvH clones first, and such clones were also found in recipient marrow. Allografts carried high graft-versus-host to host-versus-graft clonal ratios in patients having graft-donor T cell macrochimerism.

The CDR3 length is 15 residues. V lost 4 bases and J lost 3; bases outside the gene matches: 6. The germline CDR1 and CDR2 sequences are MNHNS and SASEGT. Some clones are missing from TCRdb's copy, which holds only in-frame ones; the method was immunoSEQ multiplex PCR. The table lists about 90,000 clones, around 93% of them singletons. The starting material was unstimulated CD8+ T cells sorted from spleen or lymph node cells, obtained before intestinal transplant. This receptor was obtained from a human donor who received an intestinal transplant. The chain couples TRBV6-1 to TRBJ2-1; 7 bases are shared with TRBD2. The CDR3 is CASSAGTNLYNEQFF. The CDR3 DNA reads as TGTGCCAGCAGTGCCGGGACTAACCTCTACAATGAGCAGTTCTTC.